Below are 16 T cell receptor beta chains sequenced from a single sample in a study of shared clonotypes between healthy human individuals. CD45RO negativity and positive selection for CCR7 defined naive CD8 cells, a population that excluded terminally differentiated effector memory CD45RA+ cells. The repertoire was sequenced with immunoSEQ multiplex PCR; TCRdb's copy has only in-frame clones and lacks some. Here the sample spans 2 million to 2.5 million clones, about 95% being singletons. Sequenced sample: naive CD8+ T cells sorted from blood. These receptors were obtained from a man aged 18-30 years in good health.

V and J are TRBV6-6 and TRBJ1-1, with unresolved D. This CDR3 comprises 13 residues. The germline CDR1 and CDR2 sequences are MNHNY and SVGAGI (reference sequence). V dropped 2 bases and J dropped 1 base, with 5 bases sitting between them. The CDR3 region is CASSYDENTEAFF. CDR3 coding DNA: TGTGCCAGCAGTTACGACGAGAACACTGAAGCTTTCTTT.

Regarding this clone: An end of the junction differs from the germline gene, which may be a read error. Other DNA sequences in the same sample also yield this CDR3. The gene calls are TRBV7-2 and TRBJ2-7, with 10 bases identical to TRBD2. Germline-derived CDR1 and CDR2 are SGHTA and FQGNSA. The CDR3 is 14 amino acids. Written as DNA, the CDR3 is TGTGCCAGCAGCCTAGCGGGGGCTACCTACGAGCAGTACTTC. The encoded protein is CASSLAGATYEQYF. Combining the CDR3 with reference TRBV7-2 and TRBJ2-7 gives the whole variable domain GAGVSQSPSNKVTEKGKDVELRCDPISGHTALYWYRQSLGQGLEFLIYFQGNSAPDKSGLPSDRFSAERTGGSVSTLTIQRTQQEDSAVYLCASSLAGATYEQYFGPGTRLTVT.

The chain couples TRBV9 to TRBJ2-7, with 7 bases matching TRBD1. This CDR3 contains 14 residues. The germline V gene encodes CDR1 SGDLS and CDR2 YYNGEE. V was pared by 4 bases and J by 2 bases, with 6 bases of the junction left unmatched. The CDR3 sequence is CASSSTTGTYEQYF. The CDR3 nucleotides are TGTGCCAGCAGCTCGACGACAGGGACCTACGAGCAGTACTTC.

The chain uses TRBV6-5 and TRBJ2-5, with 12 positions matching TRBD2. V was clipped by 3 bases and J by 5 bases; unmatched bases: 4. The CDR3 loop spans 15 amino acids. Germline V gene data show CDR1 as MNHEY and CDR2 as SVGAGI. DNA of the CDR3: TGTGCCAGCAGTTATTTTACTAGCGGGGGGGAGACCCAGTACTTC. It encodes CASSYFTSGGETQYF.

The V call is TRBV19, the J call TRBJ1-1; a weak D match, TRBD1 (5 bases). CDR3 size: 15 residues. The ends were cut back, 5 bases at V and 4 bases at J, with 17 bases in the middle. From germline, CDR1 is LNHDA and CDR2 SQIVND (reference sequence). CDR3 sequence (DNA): TGTGCCAGTAGTTCTTTCGGAGGGGAGGGCACTGAAGCTTTCTTT. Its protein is CASSSFGGEGTEAFF.

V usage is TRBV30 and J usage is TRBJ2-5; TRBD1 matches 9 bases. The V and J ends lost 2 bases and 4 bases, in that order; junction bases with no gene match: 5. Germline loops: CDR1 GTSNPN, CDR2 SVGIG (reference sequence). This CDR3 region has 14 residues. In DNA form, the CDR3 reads TGTGCCTGGAGTTACGGACAGGGGTTAGAGACCCAGTACTTC. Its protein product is CAWSYGQGLETQYF.

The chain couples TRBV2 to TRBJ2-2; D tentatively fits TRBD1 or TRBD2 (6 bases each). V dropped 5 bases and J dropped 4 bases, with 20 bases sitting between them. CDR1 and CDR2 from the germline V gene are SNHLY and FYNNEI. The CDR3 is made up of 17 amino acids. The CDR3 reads CASSRGVRVDGTGELFF. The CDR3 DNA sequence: TGTGCCAGCAGTAGGGGGGTCAGGGTAGATGGCACCGGGGAGCTGTTTTTT.

Written as DNA, the CDR3 is TGTGCCTGGAGTCTGGACCTAGCGGGGGGCCCTTACTACGAGCAGTACTTC. Translating gives CAWSLDLAGGPYYEQYF. V is TRBV30 and J is TRBJ2-7, with 11 bases that match TRBD2. The CDR3 totals 17 residues. Germline CDR1 is GTSNPN and CDR2 is SVGIG (reference sequence). V trimming: 2 bases; J trimming: 3 bases; junction bases outside the gene matches: 12.

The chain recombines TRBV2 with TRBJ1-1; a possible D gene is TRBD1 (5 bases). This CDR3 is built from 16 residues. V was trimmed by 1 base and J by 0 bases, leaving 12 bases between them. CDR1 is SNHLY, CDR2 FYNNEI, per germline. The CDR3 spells CASSEGAGPMNTEAFF. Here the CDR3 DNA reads TGTGCCAGCAGTGAAGGGGCAGGGCCTATGAACACTGAAGCTTTCTTT.

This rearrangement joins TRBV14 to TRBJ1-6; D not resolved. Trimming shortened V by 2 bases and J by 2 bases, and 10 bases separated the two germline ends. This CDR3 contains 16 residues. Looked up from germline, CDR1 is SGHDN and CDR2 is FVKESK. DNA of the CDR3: TGTGCCAGCAGCCAATTGGCCGGGGCCTATAATTCACCCCTCCACTTT. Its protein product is CASSQLAGAYNSPLHF. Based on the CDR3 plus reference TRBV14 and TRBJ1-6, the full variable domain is EAGVTQFPSHSVIEKGQTVTLRCDPISGHDNLYWYRRVMGKEIKFLLHFVKESKQDESGMPNNRFLAERTGGTYSTLKVQPAELEDSGVYFCASSQLAGAYNSPLHFGNGTRLTVT.

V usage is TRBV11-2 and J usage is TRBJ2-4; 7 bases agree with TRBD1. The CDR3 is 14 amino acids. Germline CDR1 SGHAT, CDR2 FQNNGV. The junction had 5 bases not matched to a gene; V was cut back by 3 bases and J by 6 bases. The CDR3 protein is CASSLDRQANIQYF. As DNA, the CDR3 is TGTGCCAGCAGCTTGGACAGGCAAGCAAACATTCAGTACTTC.

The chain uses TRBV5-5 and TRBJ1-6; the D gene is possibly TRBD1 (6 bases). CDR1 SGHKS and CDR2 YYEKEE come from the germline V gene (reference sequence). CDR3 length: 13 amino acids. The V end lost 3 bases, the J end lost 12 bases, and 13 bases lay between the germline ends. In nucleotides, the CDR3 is TGTGCCAGCAGCTGGACAGTGGGAGGACCCCTCCACTTT. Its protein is CASSWTVGGPLHF.

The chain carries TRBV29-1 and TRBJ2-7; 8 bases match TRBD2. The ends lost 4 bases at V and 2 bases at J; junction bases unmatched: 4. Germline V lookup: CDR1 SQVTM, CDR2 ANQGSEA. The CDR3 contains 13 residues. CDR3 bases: TGCAGCGTTGCGGGGGGGGGAGCCTACGAGCAGTACTTC. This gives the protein CSVAGGGAYEQYF.

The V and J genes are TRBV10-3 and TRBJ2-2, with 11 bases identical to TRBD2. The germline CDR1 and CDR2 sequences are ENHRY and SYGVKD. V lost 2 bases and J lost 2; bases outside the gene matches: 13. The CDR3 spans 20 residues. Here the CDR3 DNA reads TGTGCCATCAGTGAGGGCCACCCCGGGACTAGCGGCATCAACACCGGGGAGCTGTTTTTT. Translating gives CAISEGHPGTSGINTGELFF.

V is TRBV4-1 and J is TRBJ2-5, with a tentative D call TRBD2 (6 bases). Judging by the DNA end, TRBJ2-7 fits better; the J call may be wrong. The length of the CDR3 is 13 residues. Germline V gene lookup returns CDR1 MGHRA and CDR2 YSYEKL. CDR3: CASSPLASYEQYF. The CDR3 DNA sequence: TGCGCCAGCAGCCCACTAGCATCCTACGAGCAGTACTTC.

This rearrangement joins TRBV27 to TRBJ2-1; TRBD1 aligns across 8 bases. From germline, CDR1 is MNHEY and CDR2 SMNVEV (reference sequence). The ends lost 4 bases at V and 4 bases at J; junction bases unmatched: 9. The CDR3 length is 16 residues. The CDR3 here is CASSSSGGEKYNEQFF. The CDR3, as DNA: TGTGCCAGCAGTTCCTCAGGGGGCGAGAAGTACAATGAGCAGTTCTTC.